This entry lists 5 T cell receptor beta chains sequenced from one sample in a study of blood T cells in healthy people across ages. Combining a sample-barcoded 5' primer with a J-beta primer mix, a second PCR ran for roughly 6 to 12 cycles. MiXCR, applied by TCRdb to the 5' RACE reads, yields one record per CDR3 protein. The sample records under 1,000,000 distinct CDR3 sequences, 35% to 40% being singletons. The sample consisted of blood. These receptors were obtained from a man younger than 35 in good health.

The table lists this clonotype with a few counts. The chain employs TRBV12-3 or TRBV12-4 and TRBJ1-4; 9 nucleotides line up with TRBD1. Trimming cost V 5 bases and J 0 bases; bases outside gene matches: 7. CDR3 size: 17 residues. CDR3 coding DNA: TGTGCCAGCAGTCTCCAGACAGGGGGTGCAACTAATGAAAAACTGTTTTTT. It yields the protein CASSLQTGGATNEKLFF.

This chain links TRBV12-3 or TRBV12-4 with TRBJ2-1, with D possibly being TRBD1 (5 bases). The J call may be faulty, since TRBJ2-7 better matches the DNA end. This CDR3 is 14 amino acids long. This CDR3 is CASSDGHSYNEQYF. As DNA, the CDR3 is TGTGCCAGCTCGGACGGACACTCCTACAATGAGCAGTACTTC.

The chain couples TRBV11-1 to TRBJ1-1, with D maybe TRBD1 (5 bases). The CDR3 has 14 residues. Between the trimmed V and J ends, which lost 3 bases and 6 bases, there was a span of 14 bases. In germline, CDR1 is SGHAT, CDR2 FQDESV (reference sequence). The CDR3 coding sequence is TGTGCCAGCAGCTTTGGGGGACCGGGACCTGAAGCTTTCTTT. Translating gives CASSFGGPGPEAFF.

This clonotype was found a few times. The J gene is TRBJ2-7, the V gene TRBV7-8; TRBD1 is a possible D gene (8 bases). Germline values: CDR1 SGHVS, CDR2 FQNEAQ. The CDR3 loop spans 15 amino acids. Trimming cost V 5 bases and J 5 bases, with 19 bases left between them. CDR3 amino acids: CASSPSGQGLDEQYF. The CDR3 DNA sequence: TGTGCCAGCAGCCCTAGCGGACAGGGCTTGGACGAGCAGTACTTC.

V gene TRBV11-2 combines with J gene TRBJ2-4; 9 nucleotides agree with TRBD1. The J call may be wrong; the DNA end is better matched by TRBJ2-5. CDR3 length: 15 residues. Germline assignment: CDR1 SGHAT and CDR2 FQNNGV. The CDR3 DNA follows: TGTGCCAGCAGCCACGGACAGGGGACCGGGGAGACCCAGTACTTC. It is translated as CASSHGQGTGETQYF.